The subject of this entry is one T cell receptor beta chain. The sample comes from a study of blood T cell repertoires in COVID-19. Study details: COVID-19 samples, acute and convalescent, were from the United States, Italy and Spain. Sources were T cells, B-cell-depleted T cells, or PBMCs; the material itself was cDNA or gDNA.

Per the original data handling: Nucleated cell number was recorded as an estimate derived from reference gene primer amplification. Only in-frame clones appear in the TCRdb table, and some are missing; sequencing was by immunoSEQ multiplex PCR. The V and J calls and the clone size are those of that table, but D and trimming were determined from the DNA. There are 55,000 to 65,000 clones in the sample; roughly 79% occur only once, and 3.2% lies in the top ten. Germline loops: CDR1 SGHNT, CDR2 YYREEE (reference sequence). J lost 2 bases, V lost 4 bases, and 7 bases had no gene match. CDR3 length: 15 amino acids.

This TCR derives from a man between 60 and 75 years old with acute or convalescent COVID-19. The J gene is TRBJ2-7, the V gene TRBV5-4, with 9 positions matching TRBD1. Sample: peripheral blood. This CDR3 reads CASSTRTGATYEQYF. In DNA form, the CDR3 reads TGTGCCAGCAGCACGCGGACAGGGGCAACCTACGAGCAGTACTTC.